This T cell receptor beta chain is drawn from a study of T cell changes during pregnancy in multiple sclerosis. Measured with immunoSEQ multiplex PCR; TCRdb has only the in-frame clones, and not every one. Altogether some 39,000 clones are present, approximately 92% being singletons, with the ten largest covering over 0.95%. The CDR3 sequence is 15 residues long. CDR1 and CDR2 (germline): LGHNT, FRNRAP. The J segment lost 3 bases and the V segment lost 1 base, leaving 0 bases of the junction unmatched. The sample was PBMCs (not recorded whether the cells were cultured). The chain joins TRBV12-5 to TRBJ2-5; the match to TRBD2 covers 12 bases. The receptor was derived from a female donor with multiple sclerosis, enrolled in a pregnancy study. The CDR3 protein is CASGLGLAGEETQYF. CDR3 in DNA: TGTGCTAGTGGTTTGGGACTAGCGGGAGAAGAGACCCAGTACTTC.